Listed below are T cell receptor beta chains from one sample, sequenced in a study of blood T cell repertoires in COVID-19. This table comes from immunoSEQ multiplex PCR, and its TCRdb copy is limited to in-frame clones, with some not included. Of 450,000 to 600,000 clones listed, 87% are singletons. The sample comprised PBMCs or T cells enriched from blood (not recorded which). The receptors come from a woman younger than 35 who had recovered from COVID-19. The CDR3 runs from the conserved cysteine through the conserved F or W. A D gene is named only where the DNA matches it firmly. Some rows have no size entry. The others give once, few or many, or a class for an expanded clone.

>TRBJ2-2|TRBD2|TRBV5-5|NA
TGTGCCAGCCTCCTAGCGGGGGGCCCCGGGGAGCTGTTTTTT
CASLLAGGPGELFF
>TRBJ2-3|TRBD2|TRBV7-2|NA
TGTGCCAGCAGCTTAGTTAGCGGGGGCACAGATACGCAGTATTTT
CASSLVSGGTDTQYF
>TRBJ1-6|NA|TRBV4-2|once
TGTGCCAGCAGCCAGTCTACTGACAGGAGCTCCTATAATTCACCCCTCCACTTT
CASSQSTDRSSYNSPLHF
>TRBJ2-1|TRBD2|TRBV10-2|NA
TGCGCCAGCAGTGATAGGGCGGGACTAGCGGACAATGAGCAGTTCTTC
CASSDRAGLADNEQFF
>TRBJ1-2|NA|TRBV21-1|NA
TGTGCCAGCAGCACCTTGGGGGGGAGAGCTAACTATGGCTACACCTTC
CASSTLGGRANYGYTF
>TRBJ1-4|NA|TRBV7-2|NA
TGTGCCAGCAGCCTAGACAGTTCTGCAACTAATGAAAAACTGTTTTTT
CASSLDSSATNEKLFF
>TRBJ2-4|NA|TRBV27|NA
TGTGCCAGCAGTAACCTCGGAGGACCCGAGAGGTACATTCAGTACTTC
CASSNLGGPERYIQYF
>TRBJ1-2|TRBD1|TRBV9|NA
TGTGCCAGCAGCTACGGAGGACAGGGAACGAGAGGCTACACCTTC
CASSYGGQGTRGYTF
>TRBJ1-1|TRBD1|TRBV4-1|NA
TGCGCCAGCAGCCTTCGGGACAGCACCCTGAACACTGAAGCTTTCTTT
CASSLRDSTLNTEAFF
>TRBJ2-4|TRBD1|TRBV11-2|NA
TGTGCCAGCAGCGAGACAGGGGTAGCCAAAAACATTCAGTACTTC
CASSETGVAKNIQYF
>TRBJ1-5|NA|TRBV27|NA
TGTGCCAGCCAACAGGCTTATAGCAATCAGCCCCAGCATTTT
CASQQAYSNQPQHF
>TRBJ1-6|NA|TRBV30|NA
TGTGCCTGGACCCAAGGAGGGCCGGGGAATTCACCCCTCCACTTT
CAWTQGGPGNSPLHF
>TRBJ1-1|NA|TRBV2|NA
TGTGCCAGCAGTGAAGATCGGGAGAACACTGAAGCTTTCTTT
CASSEDRENTEAFF
>TRBJ1-2|NA|TRBV4-1|NA
TGCGCCAGCAGCCAAGATCCAGTGACTAACTATGGCTACACCTTC
CASSQDPVTNYGYTF
>TRBJ2-1|NA|TRBV10-3|NA
TGTGCCATCAGTGAGCTGGACAGTCCTCGCTCCTACAATGAGCAGTTCTTC
CAISELDSPRSYNEQFF
>TRBJ1-2|NA|TRBV2|NA
TGTGCCAGCACCATAGGGGGGGGAAGGGGCTACACCTTC
CASTIGGGRGYTF
>TRBJ2-3|TRBD2|TRBV10-3|once
TGTGCCATCAGGAGACTAGCGGACCCCTCAGATACGCAGTATTTT
CAIRRLADPSDTQYF
>TRBJ1-5|NA|TRBV7-8|NA
TGTGCCAGCAGCCCGGACTCCTTTGGAAATCAGCCCCAGCATTTT
CASSPDSFGNQPQHF
>TRBJ2-7|NA|TRBV11-2|few
TGTGCCAGCAGCTTGACAGGCTACGAGCAGTACTTC
CASSLTGYEQYF
>TRBJ2-1|TRBD1|TRBV2|NA
TGTGCCAGCAGCCTCTCGACAGGGAATGGGGAGCAGTTCTTC
CASSLSTGNGEQFF
>TRBJ2-3|TRBD1|TRBV3-1/TRBV3-2|NA
TGTGCCAGCAGCCAAGAAGTAGGACAGGGAGGAACAGATACGCAGTATTTT
CASSQEVGQGGTDTQYF
>TRBJ1-6|TRBD1|TRBV11-3|NA
TGTGCCAGCAGCTCCGACAGGGAGGTTGGTTCACCCCTCCACTTT
CASSSDREVGSPLHF
>TRBJ1-5|NA|TRBV3-1/TRBV3-2|NA
TGTGCCAGCAGCCAAGATGCCACGGGGGGGAATCAGCCCCAGCATTTT
CASSQDATGGNQPQHF
>TRBJ1-4|NA|TRBV28|NA
TGTGCCAGCAGTTATGAAGGGAGACTGTTTTTT
CASSYEGRLFF
>TRBJ1-1|NA|TRBV12-3/TRBV12-4|NA
TGTGCCAGCAGGTCCACAGGGAGCACTGAAGCTTTCTTT
CASRSTGSTEAFF
>TRBJ1-1|NA|TRBV5-1|NA
TGCGCCAGCAGCTCCTCAGGCGAATCCGAAGCTTTCTTT
CASSSSGESEAFF
>TRBJ1-1|TRBD1|TRBV2|NA
TGTGCCAGCAGGACCGGGACAGAGAACACTGAAGCTTTCTTT
CASRTGTENTEAFF